The 32 T cell receptor beta chains given below trace back to one sample, sequenced in a study of T cell repertoires in cytomegalovirus infection. One entry per CDR3 protein results from TCRdb running MiXCR on the reads. This table has 500,000 or so distinct CDR3 sequences, 15% to 20% appearing once. Sequencing was performed on CD8+ T cells from PBMCs. These receptors came from a human donor in good health (CMV status not recorded). Some clones in this sample may be carry-over from other donors' samples.

This clonotype was seen a handful of times. The chain uses TRBV20-1 and TRBJ2-7; possibly TRBD2 for D (6 bases). CDR1 and CDR2 from the germline V gene are DFQATT and SNEGSKA (reference sequence). The CDR3 is made up of 14 amino acids. V was clipped by 3 bases and J by 4 bases, with 16 bases between them. CDR3 amino acids: CSARGETEGYEQYF. As DNA, the CDR3 is TGCAGTGCTAGGGGGGAAACGGAGGGGTACGAGCAGTACTTC.

This clonotype was recorded many times. V usage is TRBV7-9 and J usage is TRBJ1-4, with D possibly matching TRBD1 (6 bases). There are 15 residues in the CDR3. From germline, CDR1 is SEHNR and CDR2 FQNEAQ (reference sequence). V lost 5 bases and J 8 bases, leaving 18 bases between the germline ends. CDR3 residues: CASSPRDKLREKLFF. The CDR3 nucleotides are TGTGCCAGCAGCCCACGGGACAAACTACGGGAAAAACTGTTTTTT.

This clonotype was seen repeatedly, ten times or more. The chain joins TRBV19 to TRBJ2-2, with 9 bases fitting TRBD1. This CDR3 spans 15 amino acids. V trimming: 5 bases; J trimming: 5 bases; junction bases outside the gene matches: 6. CDR1 LNHDA and CDR2 SQIVND come from the germline V gene (reference sequence). Here the CDR3 DNA reads TGTGCCAGTAGTTCGGACAGGGGTCTAACCGGGGAGCTGTTTTTT. It specifies CASSSDRGLTGELFF. Supplemented by reference TRBV19 and TRBJ2-2, the full variable domain reads DGGITQSPKYLFRKEGQNVTLSCEQNLNHDAMYWYRQDPGQGLRLIYYSQIVNDFQKGDIAEGYSVSREKKESFPLTVTSAQKNPTAFYLCASSSDRGLTGELFFGEGSRLTVL.

For this clonotype: This CDR3 is missing its conserved last phenylalanine or tryptophan, likely due to a read error. The limits of the CDR3 on the DNA are not certain, so only TCRdb's listed CDR3 is given. This chain joins TRBV27 and TRBJ1-2; no DNA check was done on the table's D call, TRBD1. Germline CDR1 is MNHEY and CDR2 is SMNVEV (reference sequence). The CDR3 comprises 15 residues, both ends counted. This chain's CDR3 is CASSGRTGESYGYTL.

This rearrangement joins TRBV14 to TRBJ1-2; TRBD1 aligns across 7 bases. The CDR3 runs 16 residues. Germline V gives CDR1 SGHDN, CDR2 FVKESK. Trimming took 4 bases from V and 4 from J; bases not matched to a gene: 12. The DNA for the CDR3 is TGTGCCAGCAGCCCACGGCGGGCAGGGGGGATCTATGGCTACACCTTC. Translated, it gives CASSPRRAGGIYGYTF.

This clonotype was detected ten times or more. The chain couples TRBV11-3 to TRBJ2-7; TRBD2 aligns across 9 bases. The V gene end was trimmed by 4 bases and the J gene end by 0 bases; junction bases not matched to a gene: 16. This CDR3 contains 19 residues. Germline V lookup: CDR1 SGHNT, CDR2 YENEEA. CDR3 in DNA: TGTGCCAGCAGCTCCGACGGACGCGGGAGGGGAATGAGCTCCTACGAGCAGTACTTC. Its translation: CASSSDGRGRGMSSYEQYF.

This clonotype occurred many times. The gene calls are TRBV28 and TRBJ2-5, with 9 bases fitting TRBD1. CDR3 size: 16 residues. V lost 3 bases and J lost 5; bases outside the gene matches: 10. Germline loops: CDR1 MDHEN, CDR2 SYDVKM. The CDR3 region is CASSFRDRVGLETQYF. CDR3 bases: TGTGCCAGCAGTTTCCGGGACAGGGTTGGGTTGGAGACCCAGTACTTC.

The chain combines TRBV10-1 with TRBJ2-3; no clear D. Trimming pared 0 bases from V and 0 bases from J, leaving 13 bases between. This CDR3 region has 17 residues. Germline values: CDR1 WNHNN, CDR2 SYGVQD (reference sequence). This CDR3 is CASSESQTKPSTDTQYF. The CDR3 DNA follows: TGCGCCAGCAGTGAGTCCCAGACAAAACCTAGCACAGATACGCAGTATTTT.

V usage is TRBV11-2 and J usage is TRBJ2-1; 10 bases line up with TRBD2. V was pared by 5 bases and J by 8 bases, with 6 bases of the junction left unmatched. This CDR3 contains 14 residues. Germline-derived CDR1 and CDR2 are SGHAT and FQNNGV. CDR3 in DNA: TGTGCCAGCAGCATGAGCGGGGGGGCGGATGAGCAGTTCTTC. Translating gives CASSMSGGADEQFF. Looking up the rest from reference TRBV11-2 and TRBJ2-1 gives the full variable domain: EAGVAQSPRYKIIEKRQSVAFWCNPISGHATLYWYQQILGQGPKLLIQFQNNGVVDDSQLPKDRFSAERLKGVDSTLKIQPAKLEDSAVYLCASSMSGGADEQFFGPGTRLTVL.

A few counts support this clonotype. J is TRBJ2-1 and V is TRBV28, with 7 positions matching TRBD2. This CDR3 comprises 12 residues. The V gene end was trimmed by 8 bases and the J gene end by 8 bases; junction bases not matched to a gene: 6. Germline CDR1 reads MDHEN; CDR2 reads SYDVKM. CDR3 sequence reads: CASEGLGDEQFF. CDR3 DNA sequence: TGTGCCAGCGAAGGACTAGGCGATGAGCAGTTCTTC.

This clonotype was seen at least ten times. The chain recombines TRBV7-9 with TRBJ1-3, with D hard to call. Trimming shortened V by 3 bases and J by 0 bases, and 9 bases separated the two germline ends. Germline assignment: CDR1 SEHNR and CDR2 FQNEAQ (reference sequence). This CDR3 has 15 residues. In DNA form, the CDR3 reads TGTGCCAGCAGCTTCGGACGGCACTCTGGAAACACCATATATTTT. Translating it yields CASSFGRHSGNTIYF. The full variable domain, with the rest looked up from reference TRBV7-9 and TRBJ1-3, is DTGVSQNPRHKITKRGQNVTFRCDPISEHNRLYWYRQTLGQGPEFLTYFQNEAQLEKSRLLSDRFSAERPKGSFSTLEIQRTEQGDSAMYLCASSFGRHSGNTIYFGEGSWLTVV.

The chain combines TRBV28 with TRBJ2-1, with D perhaps matching TRBD2 (6 bases). Trimming removed 6 bases from V and 7 bases from J, with 19 bases in between. CDR3 length: 15 amino acids. Per the germline V gene, CDR1 is MDHEN and CDR2 is SYDVKM. The CDR3 nucleotides are TGTGCCAGCAGCCCGATTAGAGAGACTAGGAATGAGCAGTTCTTC. Its protein is CASSPIRETRNEQFF. The entire variable domain, with the rest obtained from reference TRBV28 and TRBJ2-1, is as follows: DVKVTQSSRYLVKRTGEKVFLECVQDMDHENMFWYRQDPGLGLRLIYFSYDVKMKEKGDIPEGYSVSREKKERFSLILESASTNQTSMYLCASSPIRETRNEQFFGPGTRLTVL.

The V gene is TRBV27, the J gene TRBJ2-2; 13 positions match TRBD2. Germline CDR1 is MNHEY and CDR2 is SMNVEV (reference sequence). After removal of 6 bases from V and 3 bases from J, the junction contained 4 bases not matched to a gene. The CDR3 totals 16 residues. The DNA for the CDR3 is TGTGCCAGCAGGACGGGACTAGCGGGATACACCGGGGAGCTGTTTTTT. Encoded protein: CASRTGLAGYTGELFF.

The table lists this clonotype with a few counts. The chain employs TRBV19 and TRBJ2-7; tentatively, D is TRBD2 (6 bases). CDR1 and CDR2 from the germline V gene are LNHDA and SQIVND (reference sequence). V lost 3 bases and J 4 bases, leaving 19 bases between the germline ends. This CDR3 comprises 16 residues. The CDR3: CASSIPLRRGGYEQYF. CDR3 DNA: TGTGCCAGTAGTATTCCCTTAAGGAGGGGAGGATACGAGCAGTACTTC.

The V gene is TRBV2, the J gene TRBJ2-3; D is ambiguous. The ends were cut back, 11 bases at V and 2 bases at J, with 17 bases in the middle. The CDR3 runs 14 residues. Germline CDR1 is SNHLY and CDR2 is FYNNEI. The CDR3 sequence is CASGIGKYTDTQYF. DNA of the CDR3: TGTGCCTCTGGGATAGGGAAATACACAGATACGCAGTATTTT.

With respect to this clonotype: A read error may explain this, as a much larger clone is one base away. V gene TRBV27 combines with J gene TRBJ1-1; TRBD1 is a possible D gene (6 bases). CDR3 length equals 13 residues. CDR1 and CDR2 (germline): MNHEY, SMNVEV (reference sequence). DNA of the CDR3: TGTGCCAACAGTCCGGGGGCTCGGACTGAAGCTTTCTTT. This translates into CANSPGARTEAFF.

This clonotype appeared many times. The V and J genes are TRBV27 and TRBJ1-3, with D maybe TRBD1 (6 bases). The CDR3 extends over 14 amino acids. Between the trimmed V and J ends, which lost 6 bases and 0 bases, there was a span of 9 bases. The V gene's germline CDR1 is MNHEY and CDR2 SMNVEV (reference sequence). For the CDR3, the DNA is TGTGCCAGCAGCTTAGGGGGCTCTGGAAACACCATATATTTT. This gives the protein CASSLGGSGNTIYF.

This clonotype was detected only a few times. The chain employs TRBV19 and TRBJ2-7; 10 nucleotides agree with TRBD2. Germline CDR1 and CDR2: LNHDA and SQIVND (reference sequence). This CDR3 contains 15 residues. Trimming cost V 5 bases and J 4 bases; bases outside gene matches: 8. The CDR3 DNA is TGTGCCAGTAGTGTTCTAGCGGGAGTGTCGTACGAGCAGTACTTC. Its translation: CASSVLAGVSYEQYF.

This sequence joins TRBV9 and TRBJ2-3, with TRBD2 matching 9 bases. V was clipped by 0 bases and J by 8 bases; unmatched bases: 7. Germline V CDR1 and CDR2: SGDLS, YYNGEE. The CDR3 is 15 residues long. In nucleotides, the CDR3 is TGTGCCAGCAGCGTAGGGGGTAGCGGGAGATTTACGCAGTATTTT. Amino acids: CASSVGGSGRFTQYF.

This clonotype was picked up many times. This chain connects TRBV27 to TRBJ1-5, with a possible D match to TRBD1 (5 bases). V was shortened by 6 bases and J by 4 bases, with 13 bases between the two germline ends. CDR3 length: 14 amino acids. Germline-derived CDR1 and CDR2 are MNHEY and SMNVEV (reference sequence). CDR3 loop: CASRKGQPNQPQHF. The CDR3 DNA sequence: TGTGCCAGCAGGAAGGGGCAGCCAAATCAGCCCCAGCATTTT.

This chain links TRBV3-1 with TRBJ2-5, with D possibly TRBD2 on 6 matching bases. V lost 7 bases and J 3 bases, leaving 18 bases between the germline ends. This CDR3 comprises 15 residues. Germline CDR1 LGHDT, CDR2 YNNKEL (reference sequence). Written as DNA, the CDR3 is TGTGCCAGCAAGGGCTGGACGGGGGAGAAAGAGACCCAGTACTTC. It specifies CASKGWTGEKETQYF.

This clonotype was counted once. A clone one base away is much larger, so this may be a read error. V usage is TRBV7-7 and J usage is TRBJ1-3; D possibly corresponds to TRBD1 (5 bases). Germline V CDR1 and CDR2: SSHAT, FNYEAQ (reference sequence). CDR3 length: 15 amino acids. The CDR3 DNA reads TGTGCTAGCAGCCCCGACAGTTCCTCTGGAAACTCCATATATTTT. This translates into CASSPDSSSGNSIYF. Together with reference TRBV7-7 and TRBJ1-3, the CDR3 gives the full variable domain: GAGVSQSPRYKVTKRGQDVTLRCDPISSHATLYWYQQALGQGPEFLTYFNYEAQPDKSGLPSDRFSAERPEGSISTLTIQRTEQRDSAMYRCASSPDSSSGNSIYFGEGSWLTVV.

Concerning this clonotype itself: A read error may explain this, as a much larger clone is one base away. The genes are TRBV15 and TRBJ2-1, with 14 bases identical to TRBD2. The CDR3 spans 16 residues. Germline CDR1 and CDR2: LNHNV and YYDKDF (reference sequence). CDR3 in DNA: TGTGCCGCCAGCAGTGGACTAGCGGGAGGCTACAATGAGCAGTTCTTC. It is translated as CAASSGLAGGYNEQFF. The complete variable domain, with remaining parts taken from reference TRBV15 and TRBJ2-1, reads DAMVIQNPRYQVTQFGKPVTLSCSQTLNHNVMYWYQQKSSQAPKLLFHYYDKDFNNEADTPDNFQSRRPNTSFCFLDIRSPGLGDTAMYLCAASSGLAGGYNEQFFGPGTRLTVL.

The gene calls are TRBV5-1 and TRBJ2-7, with TRBD1 matching over 7 bases. The J segment lost 6 bases and the V segment lost 4 bases, leaving 13 bases of the junction unmatched. Germline loops: CDR1 SGHRS, CDR2 YFSETQ. There are 15 residues in the CDR3. The CDR3 region is CASSLRQGRSVEQYF. The CDR3 DNA is TGCGCCAGCAGCCTTAGACAGGGTCGTTCGGTCGAGCAGTACTTC.

This clonotype was counted ten times or more. The V call is TRBV10-3, the J call TRBJ2-3; no definite D call. V dropped 2 bases and J dropped 9 bases, with 12 bases sitting between them. Germline values: CDR1 ENHRY, CDR2 SYGVKD. The CDR3 totals 13 residues. CDR3 sequence reads: CAISEKRDGTQYF. The CDR3 coding sequence is TGTGCCATCAGTGAGAAACGCGACGGGACGCAGTATTTT.

In its sample, this clonotype was seen many times. The chain uses TRBV15 and TRBJ1-2; D gene unclear. Germline values: CDR1 LNHNV, CDR2 YYDKDF (reference sequence). CDR3 length equals 15 residues. Deletions cut 5 bases from V and 2 bases from J, with 15 bases between. CDR3 in amino acids: CATSSEWVSNYGYTF. CDR3 nucleotides: TGTGCCACCAGCTCCGAGTGGGTTTCCAACTATGGCTACACCTTC.

This clonotype was seen repeatedly, ten times or more. This chain links TRBV28 with TRBJ2-1; D not resolved. This CDR3 contains 12 residues. With 3 bases removed from V and 7 bases from J, the gap between germline ends came to 7 bases. Looked up from germline, CDR1 is MDHEN and CDR2 is SYDVKM. CDR3 DNA: TGTGCCAGCAGTTTTGGTAGGAATGAGCAGTTCTTC. Protein: CASSFGRNEQFF.

This clonotype has a handful of counts. The chain has TRBV6-5 and TRBJ1-2; D gene ambiguous. V shed 0 bases and J shed 4 bases, with 9 bases lying between them. This CDR3 region has 14 residues. Germline CDR1 and CDR2: MNHEY and SVGAGI. CDR3 DNA sequence: TGTGCCAGCAGTTACTCGACGAGTACCTATGGCTACACCTTC. It is translated as CASSYSTSTYGYTF.

This rearrangement joins TRBV6-5 to TRBJ2-2; D is uncertain. The V gene lost 2 bases and the J gene lost 8 bases, with 12 bases spanning the gap. The CDR3 is made up of 14 amino acids. In germline, CDR1 is MNHEY, CDR2 SVGAGI. The CDR3 loop is CASSYDLESGELFF. DNA for the CDR3: TGTGCCAGCAGTTACGACCTAGAGTCTGGGGAGCTGTTTTTT.

This clonotype has ten or more counts. This rearrangement joins TRBV19 to TRBJ1-1; D gene unclear. V was shortened by 4 bases and J by 5 bases, with 20 bases between the two germline ends. CDR3 size: 16 residues. Germline V gene sequence: CDR1 LNHDA, CDR2 SQIVND (reference sequence). The CDR3 DNA sequence: TGTGCCAGTAGTAAGGCCGGGTTTCGTTCGTTGACTGAAGCTTTCTTT. It codes for CASSKAGFRSLTEAFF.

Comment on this clonotype: Because it lacks the conserved phenylalanine or tryptophan at the end, this CDR3 is likely a read error. It is unclear where the CDR3 begins or ends on the DNA, so no DNA is shown, and the CDR3 is as TCRdb lists it. V gene TRBV12-3 or TRBV12-4 combines with J gene TRBJ2-1; the D call in the table, TRBD1, was not verified against the DNA. The CDR3 spans 15 amino acids, including both terminal residues. The CDR3 region is CASSQKRGDLNEQLL.

This clonotype was seen a few times. The chain has TRBV13 and TRBJ2-1; D gene unclear. CDR3 size: 14 residues. Germline V gene data show CDR1 as PRHDT and CDR2 as FYEKMQ (reference sequence). Trimming took 2 bases from V and 3 from J, leaving 8 bases between them. In nucleotides, the CDR3 is TGTGCCAGCAGCTTACGACATAGCTACAATGAGCAGTTCTTC. Its protein product is CASSLRHSYNEQFF. Filled out from reference TRBV13 and TRBJ2-1, the complete variable domain reads AAGVIQSPRHLIKEKRETATLKCYPIPRHDTVYWYQQGPGQDPQFLISFYEKMQSDKGSIPDRFSAQQFSDYHSELNMSSLELGDSALYFCASSLRHSYNEQFFGPGTRLTVL.